Sequencing of this TCR beta chain was carried out in a study of control samples from healthy donors and cancer patients. Profiled with immunoSEQ multiplex PCR; TCRdb holds only in-frame clones, not every one. The table shows 130,000 or so clones, with nearly 90% occurring only once. The CDR3 is made up of 14 amino acids. V shed 6 bases and J 4 bases; nucleotides not matched to a gene: 8. Germline CDR1 is SNHLY and CDR2 is FYNNEI. V usage is TRBV2 and J usage is TRBJ2-5; 7 bases agree with TRBD1. Sample: blood. This TCR was sampled from a man between 50 and 59 years old in good health. The CDR3 reads CASRNGDRGETQYF. The CDR3 DNA is TGTGCCAGCAGAAATGGGGACAGAGGAGAGACCCAGTACTTC. The whole variable domain, filled in from reference TRBV2 and TRBJ2-5, reads EPEVTQTPSHQVTQMGQEVILRCVPISNHLYFYWYRQILGQKVEFLVSFYNNEISEKSEIFDDQFSVERPDGSNFTLKIRSTKLEDSAMYFCASRNGDRGETQYFGPGTRLLVL.